Below are 18 T cell receptor beta chains sequenced from a single sample in a study of spatial heterogeneity in lung cancer (dated by TCRdb to the late 2010s). General findings and caveats noted by the study authors: The tumor nonsynonymous mutation count correlated with the number of expanded intratumoral alpha and beta TCRs.

The time point label for this specimen denotes: sample taken at primary tumor resection. Libraries came from 5' RACE. Sequencing took place on a NextSeq 500. Clones were called with MiXCR by TCRdb after fastp trimmed the public reads at Q25, and only in-frame beta chains were retained. One record per CDR3 amino acid sequence lists the most common genes and DNA. Here the sample has some 2,500 distinct CDR3 sequences; roughly 5.8% occur a single time. The biggest ten clones account for around a sixth of the sample. For these TCRs, the target antigens are not known. The sample in question was lung tumor tissue, obtained at surgery. Receptors originate from a male donor with early-stage non-small cell lung cancer.

By sample fraction, this clonotype is large. The CDR3 sequence: CASSQHTSNQPQHF. The CDR3 DNA follows: TGCGCCAGCAGCCAACACACTAGCAATCAGCCCCAGCATTTT. The chain has TRBV4-3 and TRBJ1-5; the D is unclear. Trimming shortened V by 2 bases and J by 0 bases, and 5 bases separated the two germline ends. The CDR3 totals 14 residues. Germline-derived CDR1 and CDR2 are LGHNA and YSLEER.

A few counts support this clonotype. The V and J genes are TRBV10-1 and TRBJ1-2; D unresolved. The germline V and J ends were trimmed by 2 bases and 0 bases, with 4 bases remaining between them. The CDR3 covers 13 residues. Germline CDR1 is WNHNN and CDR2 is SYGVQD (reference sequence). In nucleotides, the CDR3 is TGCGCCAGCAGTGAGACAGCTAACTATGGCTACACCTTC. Translating it yields CASSETANYGYTF.

This clonotype rates as medium-sized. The V gene is TRBV5-1, the J gene TRBJ2-7; TRBD1 matches 9 bases. Germline-derived CDR1 and CDR2 are SGHRS and YFSETQ. V shed 4 bases and J 6 bases; nucleotides not matched to a gene: 8. The CDR3 has 14 residues. The CDR3 region is CASSGGQGEVEQYF. CDR3 DNA sequence: TGCGCCAGCAGCGGGGGACAGGGTGAGGTCGAGCAGTACTTC.

This clonotype is labeled as large. The genes are TRBV7-9 and TRBJ1-2; D is uncertain. V lost 7 bases and J lost 4, with 16 bases in between. The V gene's germline CDR1 is SEHNR and CDR2 FQNEAQ (reference sequence). CDR3 length: 14 amino acids. Written as DNA, the CDR3 is TGTGCCAGCACCCGAGACCCCCAGGTCTATGGCTACACCTTC. The encoded protein is CASTRDPQVYGYTF.

By its share, this clonotype is medium-sized. The gene calls are TRBV27 and TRBJ2-7; D unclear. Trimming cost V 2 bases and J 5 bases, with 13 bases left between them. In germline, CDR1 is MNHEY, CDR2 SMNVEV (reference sequence). The CDR3 totals 14 residues. The CDR3 bases are TGTGCCAGCAGTTTACGGTCAGGTCTCCACGAGCAGTACTTC. Translating gives CASSLRSGLHEQYF.

By its share, this clonotype is medium-sized. This chain links TRBV6-2 or TRBV6-3 with TRBJ2-2; D ambiguous. This CDR3 comprises 14 residues. V gave up 3 bases and J gave up 0 bases, with 5 bases separating them. From germline, CDR1 is MNHEY and CDR2 SVGEGT. The CDR3 here is CASSYRANTGELFF. DNA for the CDR3: TGTGCCAGCAGTTATAGGGCGAACACCGGGGAGCTGTTTTTT.

The table lists this clonotype with many counts. The V gene is TRBV20-1, the J gene TRBJ1-4, with D tentatively TRBD1 (5 bases). CDR3 length: 16 amino acids. Trimming removed 5 bases at V and 6 bases at J, with 22 bases between. CDR1 and CDR2 from the germline V gene are DFQATT and SNEGSKA (reference sequence). The CDR3 DNA is TGCAGTGCTGGGAAACGCACTGTAGGGGTGGATGAAAAACTGTTTTTT. Its translation: CSAGKRTVGVDEKLFF.

This clonotype is deemed medium-sized. This chain connects TRBV6-5 to TRBJ2-6, with 7 bases fitting TRBD1. This CDR3 has 16 amino acids. V shed 4 bases, J shed 0 bases, and the junction held 3 bases outside the gene matches. The germline gives CDR1 MNHEY, CDR2 SVGAGI. CDR3 in amino acids: CASSLDRRSGANVLTF. For the CDR3, the DNA is TGTGCCAGCAGTTTGGACAGGCGCTCTGGGGCCAACGTCCTGACTTTC.

Relative to its sample, this clonotype is large. The chain is built from TRBV6-6 and TRBJ2-2; TRBD1 aligns across 9 bases. CDR3 length equals 15 residues. CDR1 MNHNY and CDR2 SVGAGI come from the germline V gene (reference sequence). Trimming cost V 4 bases and J 5 bases; bases outside gene matches: 5. The CDR3 DNA reads as TGTGCCAGCAGTTTCGACAGGGGGAGAACCGGGGAGCTGTTTTTT. It specifies CASSFDRGRTGELFF.

This clonotype is medium-sized (0.01 to 0.1%) within its sample. The CDR3 here is CSAAPPSTDTQYF. The CDR3 DNA reads as TGCAGTGCTGCCCCCCCTAGCACAGATACGCAGTATTTT. The chain combines TRBV20-1 with TRBJ2-3; D is unclear. V was trimmed by 5 bases and J by 0 bases, leaving 9 bases between them. Germline V gene data show CDR1 as DFQATT and CDR2 as SNEGSKA (reference sequence). This CDR3 has 13 amino acids.

By its share, this clonotype is medium-sized. The chain employs TRBV10-2 and TRBJ2-3; 8 nucleotides line up with TRBD1. Germline CDR1 WSHSY, CDR2 SAAADI. The V segment lost 5 bases and the J segment 7 bases; nucleotides outside the gene matches: 8. The CDR3 totals 14 residues. CDR3 DNA sequence: TGCGCCAGCAGTACCGGGACAGGTCAAAATACGCAGTATTTT. Residues: CASSTGTGQNTQYF.

This clonotype was seen ten or more times. This rearrangement joins TRBV6-2 or TRBV6-3 to TRBJ1-5; TRBD1 might be the D (6 bases). The CDR3 length is 14 residues. V was cut by 4 bases and J by 4 bases, with 11 bases left in between. The germline V gene encodes CDR1 MNHEY and CDR2 SVGEGT. The CDR3: CASSLDRRNQPQHF. CDR3 bases: TGTGCCAGCAGTTTGGACAGAAGGAATCAGCCCCAGCATTTT.

By proportion, this clonotype is medium-sized (0.01 to 0.1%). The rearrangement links TRBV23-1 to TRBJ1-5; the D is unclear. TRBV23-1 is given ORF status, its function remaining uncertain. CDR3 length: 11 residues. V lost 6 bases and J 4 bases, leaving 4 bases between the germline ends. The CDR3 DNA is TGCGCCAGCAGGGGTAATCAGCCCCAGCATTTT. Its protein product is CASRGNQPQHF.

This clonotype occurred many times. The rearrangement joins TRBV7-9 to TRBJ2-1, with D tentatively TRBD1 or TRBD2 (5 bases each). The CDR3 is 17 amino acids. Germline V gives CDR1 SEHNR, CDR2 FQNEAQ (reference sequence). The V end lost 6 bases, the J end lost 5 bases, and 23 bases lay between the germline ends. CDR3 sequence reads: CASSSPPKGPLNNEQFF. CDR3 nucleotides: TGTGCCAGCAGTTCTCCCCCCAAGGGACCGCTGAACAATGAGCAGTTCTTC. The full variable domain, its missing parts supplied by reference TRBV7-9 and TRBJ2-1, is DTGVSQNPRHKITKRGQNVTFRCDPISEHNRLYWYRQTLGQGPEFLTYFQNEAQLEKSRLLSDRFSAERPKGSFSTLEIQRTEQGDSAMYLCASSSPPKGPLNNEQFFGPGTRLTVL.

This clonotype is termed medium-sized. This rearrangement joins TRBV19 to TRBJ1-2; D is unresolved. The CDR3 spans 14 residues. The V gene lost 6 bases and the J gene lost 0 bases, with 11 bases spanning the gap. CDR1 and CDR2 from the germline V gene are LNHDA and SQIVND (reference sequence). As DNA, the CDR3 is TGTGCCAGTAGGAGACAATCGGCTAACTATGGCTACACCTTC. It codes for CASRRQSANYGYTF.

This clonotype was seen many times. This chain uses TRBV28 with TRBJ2-6; 7 bases agree with TRBD1. Trimming cost V 4 bases and J 4 bases; bases outside gene matches: 4. There are 15 residues in the CDR3. Germline V gives CDR1 MDHEN, CDR2 SYDVKM. In nucleotides, the CDR3 is TGTGCCAGCAGTTCACAGGGGTCCGGGGCCAACGTCCTGACTTTC. It encodes CASSSQGSGANVLTF.

This clonotype was seen many times. The chain employs TRBV27 and TRBJ1-2, with TRBD1 identical over 7 bases. The CDR3 covers 15 residues. Germline CDR1 MNHEY, CDR2 SMNVEV (reference sequence). The ends lost 3 bases at V and 4 bases at J; junction bases unmatched: 8. The CDR3 DNA reads TGTGCCAGCAGTTTGAACAGGGGAAGACTCTATGGCTACACCTTC. Protein product: CASSLNRGRLYGYTF.

This clonotype was seen ten or more times. CDR3 coding DNA: TGTGCCAGCAGACGAGAAGATTTAGGGACGGGCTATGGCTACACCTTC. Amino acid sequence: CASRREDLGTGYGYTF. The chain joins TRBV7-2 to TRBJ1-2, with a possible D match to TRBD1 (5 bases). Germline CDR1 and CDR2: SGHTA and FQGNSA. The germline V and J ends were trimmed by 6 bases and 4 bases, with 21 bases remaining between them. The CDR3 consists of 16 residues.